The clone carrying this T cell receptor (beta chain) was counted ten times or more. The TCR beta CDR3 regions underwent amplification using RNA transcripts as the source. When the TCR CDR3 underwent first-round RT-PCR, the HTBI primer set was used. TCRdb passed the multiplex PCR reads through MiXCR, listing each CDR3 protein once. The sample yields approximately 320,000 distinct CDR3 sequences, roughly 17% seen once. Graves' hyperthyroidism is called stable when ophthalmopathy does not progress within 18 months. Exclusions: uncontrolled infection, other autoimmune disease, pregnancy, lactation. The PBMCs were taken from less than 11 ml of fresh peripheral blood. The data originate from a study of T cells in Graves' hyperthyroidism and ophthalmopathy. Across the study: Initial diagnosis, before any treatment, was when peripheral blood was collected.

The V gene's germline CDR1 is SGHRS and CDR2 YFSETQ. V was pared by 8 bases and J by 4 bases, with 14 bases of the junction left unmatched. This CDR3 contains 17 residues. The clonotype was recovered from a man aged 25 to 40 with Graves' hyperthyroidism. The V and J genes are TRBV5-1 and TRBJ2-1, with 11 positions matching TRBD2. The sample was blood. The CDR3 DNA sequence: TGCGCCAGTCGGCCGGGACTAGCGGAATCCTTTTACAATGAGCAGTTCTTC. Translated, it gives CASRPGLAESFYNEQFF.